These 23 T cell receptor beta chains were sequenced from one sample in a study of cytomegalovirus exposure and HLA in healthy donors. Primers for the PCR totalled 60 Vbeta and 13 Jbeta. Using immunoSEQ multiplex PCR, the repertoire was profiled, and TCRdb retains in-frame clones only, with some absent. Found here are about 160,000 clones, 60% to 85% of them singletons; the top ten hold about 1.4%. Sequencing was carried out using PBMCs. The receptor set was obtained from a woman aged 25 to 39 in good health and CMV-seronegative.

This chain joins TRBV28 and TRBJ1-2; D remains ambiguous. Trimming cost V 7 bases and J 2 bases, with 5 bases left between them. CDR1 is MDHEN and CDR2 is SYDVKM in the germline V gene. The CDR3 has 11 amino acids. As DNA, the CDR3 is TGTGCCAGCACCCAAAACTATGGCTACACCTTC. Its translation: CASTQNYGYTF.

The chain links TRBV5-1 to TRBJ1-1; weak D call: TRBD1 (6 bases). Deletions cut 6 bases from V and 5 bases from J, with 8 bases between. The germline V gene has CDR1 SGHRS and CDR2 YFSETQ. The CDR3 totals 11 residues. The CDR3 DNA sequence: TGCGCCAGCATTCAGGGGACTGAAGCTTTCTTT. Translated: CASIQGTEAFF.

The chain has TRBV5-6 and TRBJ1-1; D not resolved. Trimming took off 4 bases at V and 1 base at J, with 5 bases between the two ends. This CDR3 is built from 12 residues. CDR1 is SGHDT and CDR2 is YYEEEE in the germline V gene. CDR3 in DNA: TGTGCCAGCAGCCGTCCGAACACTGAAGCTTTCTTT. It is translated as CASSRPNTEAFF.

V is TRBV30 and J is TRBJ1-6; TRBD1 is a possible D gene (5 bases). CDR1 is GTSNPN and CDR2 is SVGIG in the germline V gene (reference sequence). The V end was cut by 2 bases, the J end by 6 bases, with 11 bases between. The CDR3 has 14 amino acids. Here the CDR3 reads CAWSRGEGNSPLHF. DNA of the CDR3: TGTGCCTGGAGTAGGGGTGAAGGTAATTCACCCCTCCACTTT.

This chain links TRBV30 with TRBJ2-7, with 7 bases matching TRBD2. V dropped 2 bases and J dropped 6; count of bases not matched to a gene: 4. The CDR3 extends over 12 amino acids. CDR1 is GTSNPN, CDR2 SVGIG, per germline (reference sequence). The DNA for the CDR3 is TGTGCCTGGAGTCGGACTAGGGGCGAGCAGTACTTC. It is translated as CAWSRTRGEQYF. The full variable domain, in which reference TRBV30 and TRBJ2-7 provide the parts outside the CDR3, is SQTIHQWPATLVQPVGSPLSLECTVEGTSNPNLYWYRQAAGRGLQLLFYSVGIGQISSEVPQNLSASRPQDRQFILSSKKLLLSDSGFYLCAWSRTRGEQYFGPGTRLTVT.

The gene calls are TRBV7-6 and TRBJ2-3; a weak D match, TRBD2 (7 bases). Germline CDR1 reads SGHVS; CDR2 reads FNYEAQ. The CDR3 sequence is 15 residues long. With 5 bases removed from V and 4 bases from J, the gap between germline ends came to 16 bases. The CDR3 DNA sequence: TGTGCCAGCAGCCCCATAGGGGGGGCTCCAGATACGCAGTATTTT. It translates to CASSPIGGAPDTQYF.

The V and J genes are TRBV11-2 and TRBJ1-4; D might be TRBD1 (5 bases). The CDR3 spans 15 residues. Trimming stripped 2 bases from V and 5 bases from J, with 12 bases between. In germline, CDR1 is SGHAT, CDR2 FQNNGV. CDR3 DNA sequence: TGTGCCAGCAGCTTAAGGAGACAGAAGAATGAAAAACTGTTTTTT. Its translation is CASSLRRQKNEKLFF.

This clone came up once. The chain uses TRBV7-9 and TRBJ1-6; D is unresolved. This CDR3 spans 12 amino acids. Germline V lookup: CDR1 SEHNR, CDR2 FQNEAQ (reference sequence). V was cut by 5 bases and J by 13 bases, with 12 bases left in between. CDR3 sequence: CASSGPTLPLHF. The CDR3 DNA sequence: TGTGCCAGCAGCGGGCCTACGCTGCCCCTCCACTTT.

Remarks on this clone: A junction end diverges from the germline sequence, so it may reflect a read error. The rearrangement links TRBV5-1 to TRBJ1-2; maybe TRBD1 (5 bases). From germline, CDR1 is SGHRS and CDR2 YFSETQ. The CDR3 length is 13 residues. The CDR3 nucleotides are TGTGCCAGCAGTAAGACGGGGGTTCATGGCTACACCTTC. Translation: CASSKTGVHGYTF.

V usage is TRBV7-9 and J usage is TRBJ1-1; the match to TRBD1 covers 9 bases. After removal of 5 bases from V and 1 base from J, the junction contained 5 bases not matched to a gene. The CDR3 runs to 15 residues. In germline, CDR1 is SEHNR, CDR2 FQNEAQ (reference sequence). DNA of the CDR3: TGTGCCAGCAGCGTGACAGGGGGAAAGAACACTGAAGCTTTCTTT. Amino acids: CASSVTGGKNTEAFF.

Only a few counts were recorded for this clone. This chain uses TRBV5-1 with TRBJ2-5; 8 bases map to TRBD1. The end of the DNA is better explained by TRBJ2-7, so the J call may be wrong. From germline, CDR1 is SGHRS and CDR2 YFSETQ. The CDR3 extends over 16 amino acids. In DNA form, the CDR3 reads TGCGCCAGCAGCCCTGGTGGGACAGGCTACTCTTACGAGCAGTACTTC. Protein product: CASSPGGTGYSYEQYF.

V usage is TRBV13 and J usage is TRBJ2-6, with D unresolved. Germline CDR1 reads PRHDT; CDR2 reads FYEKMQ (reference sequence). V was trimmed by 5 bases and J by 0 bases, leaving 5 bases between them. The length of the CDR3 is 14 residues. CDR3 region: CASSESSGANVLTF. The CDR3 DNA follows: TGTGCCAGCAGCGAGAGCTCTGGGGCCAACGTCCTGACTTTC. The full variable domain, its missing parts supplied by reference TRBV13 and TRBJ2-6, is AAGVIQSPRHLIKEKRETATLKCYPIPRHDTVYWYQQGPGQDPQFLISFYEKMQSDKGSIPDRFSAQQFSDYHSELNMSSLELGDSALYFCASSESSGANVLTFGAGSRLTVL.

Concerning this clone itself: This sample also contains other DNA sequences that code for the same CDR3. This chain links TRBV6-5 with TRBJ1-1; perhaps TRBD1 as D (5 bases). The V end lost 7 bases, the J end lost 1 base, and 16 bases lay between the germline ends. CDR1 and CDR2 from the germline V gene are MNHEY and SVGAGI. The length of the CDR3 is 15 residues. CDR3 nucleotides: TGTGCCAGCAACGGCGTACGAACAGGGAACACTGAAGCTTTCTTT. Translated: CASNGVRTGNTEAFF.

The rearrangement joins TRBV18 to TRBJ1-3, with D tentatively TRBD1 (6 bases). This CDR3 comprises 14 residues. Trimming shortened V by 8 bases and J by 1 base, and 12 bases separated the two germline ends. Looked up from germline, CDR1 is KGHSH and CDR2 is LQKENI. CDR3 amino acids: CASTQTGSGNTIYF. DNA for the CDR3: TGTGCCAGCACCCAAACAGGGTCTGGAAACACCATATATTTT.

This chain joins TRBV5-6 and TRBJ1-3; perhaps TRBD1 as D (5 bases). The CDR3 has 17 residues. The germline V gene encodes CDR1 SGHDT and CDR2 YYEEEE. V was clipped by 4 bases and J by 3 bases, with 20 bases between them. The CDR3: CASSAAGRLAGGNTIYF. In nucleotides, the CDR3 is TGTGCCAGCAGCGCCGCAGGGCGTCTGGCAGGTGGAAACACCATATATTTT.

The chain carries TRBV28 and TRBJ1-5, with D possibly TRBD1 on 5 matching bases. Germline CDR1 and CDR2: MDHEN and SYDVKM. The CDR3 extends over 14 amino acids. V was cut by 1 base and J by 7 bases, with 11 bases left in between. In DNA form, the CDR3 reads TGTGCCAGCAGTTTATTCCAGGGAGGACAGCCCCAGCATTTT. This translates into CASSLFQGGQPQHF.

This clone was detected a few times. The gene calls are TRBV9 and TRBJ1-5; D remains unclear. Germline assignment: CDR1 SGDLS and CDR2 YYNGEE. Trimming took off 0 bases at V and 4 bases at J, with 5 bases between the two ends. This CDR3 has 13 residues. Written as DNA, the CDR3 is TGTGCCAGCAGCGTAGACGGGAATCAGCCCCAGCATTTT. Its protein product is CASSVDGNQPQHF.

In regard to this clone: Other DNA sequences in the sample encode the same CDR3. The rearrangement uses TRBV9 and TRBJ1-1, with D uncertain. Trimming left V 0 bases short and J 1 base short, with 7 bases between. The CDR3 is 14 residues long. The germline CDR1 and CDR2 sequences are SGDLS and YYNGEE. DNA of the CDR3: TGTGCCAGCAGCGTAGGCCAGAAGAACACTGAAGCTTTCTTT. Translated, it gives CASSVGQKNTEAFF.

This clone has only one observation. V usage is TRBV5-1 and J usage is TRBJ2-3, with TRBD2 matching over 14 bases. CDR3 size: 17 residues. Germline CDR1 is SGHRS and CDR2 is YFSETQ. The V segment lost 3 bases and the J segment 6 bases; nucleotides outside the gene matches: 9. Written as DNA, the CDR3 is TGCGCCAGCAGCTCAGGACTAGCGGGGGGTTCGTCGGATACGCAGTATTTT. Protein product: CASSSGLAGGSSDTQYF. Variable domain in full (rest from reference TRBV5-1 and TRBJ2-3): KAGVTQTPRYLIKTRGQQVTLSCSPISGHRSVSWYQQTPGQGLQFLFEYFSETQRNKGNFPGRFSGRQFSNSRSEMNVSTLELGDSALYLCASSSGLAGGSSDTQYFGPGTRLTVL.

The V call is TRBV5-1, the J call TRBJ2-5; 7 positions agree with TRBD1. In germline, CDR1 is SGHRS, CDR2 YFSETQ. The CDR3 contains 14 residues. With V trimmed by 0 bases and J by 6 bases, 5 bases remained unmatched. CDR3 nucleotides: TGCGCCAGCAGCTTGGCTACAGGGGAAAAGACCCAGTACTTC. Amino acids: CASSLATGEKTQYF.

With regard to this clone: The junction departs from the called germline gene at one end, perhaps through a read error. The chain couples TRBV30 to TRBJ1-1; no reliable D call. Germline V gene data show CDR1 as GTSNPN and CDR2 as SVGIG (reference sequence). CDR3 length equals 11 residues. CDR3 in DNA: TGTGCCTGGAGTGTCCAGACTGGAGCTTTCTTT. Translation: CAWSVQTGAFF.

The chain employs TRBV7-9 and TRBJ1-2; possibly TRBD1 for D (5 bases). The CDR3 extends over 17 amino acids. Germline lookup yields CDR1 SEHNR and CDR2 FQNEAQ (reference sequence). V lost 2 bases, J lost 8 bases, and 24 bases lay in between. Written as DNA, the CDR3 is TGTGCCAGCAGCTTATCAGGGTCACACCAAGTGGGTTCCGGCTACACCTTC. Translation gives CASSLSGSHQVGSGYTF. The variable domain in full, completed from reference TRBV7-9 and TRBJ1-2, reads DTGVSQNPRHKITKRGQNVTFRCDPISEHNRLYWYRQTLGQGPEFLTYFQNEAQLEKSRLLSDRFSAERPKGSFSTLEIQRTEQGDSAMYLCASSLSGSHQVGSGYTFGSGTRLTVV.

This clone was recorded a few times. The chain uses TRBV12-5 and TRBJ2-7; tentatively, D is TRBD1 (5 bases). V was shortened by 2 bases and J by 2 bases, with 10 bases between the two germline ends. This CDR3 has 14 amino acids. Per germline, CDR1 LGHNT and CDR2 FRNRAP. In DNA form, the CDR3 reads TGTGCTAGTGGTTTGCCCGGACATACCTACGAGCAGTACTTC. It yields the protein CASGLPGHTYEQYF. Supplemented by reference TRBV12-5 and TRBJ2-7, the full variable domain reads DARVTQTPRHKVTEMGQEVTMRCQPILGHNTVFWYRQTMMQGLELLAYFRNRAPLDDSGMPKDRFSAEMPDATLATLKIQPSEPRDSAVYFCASGLPGHTYEQYFGPGTRLTVT.